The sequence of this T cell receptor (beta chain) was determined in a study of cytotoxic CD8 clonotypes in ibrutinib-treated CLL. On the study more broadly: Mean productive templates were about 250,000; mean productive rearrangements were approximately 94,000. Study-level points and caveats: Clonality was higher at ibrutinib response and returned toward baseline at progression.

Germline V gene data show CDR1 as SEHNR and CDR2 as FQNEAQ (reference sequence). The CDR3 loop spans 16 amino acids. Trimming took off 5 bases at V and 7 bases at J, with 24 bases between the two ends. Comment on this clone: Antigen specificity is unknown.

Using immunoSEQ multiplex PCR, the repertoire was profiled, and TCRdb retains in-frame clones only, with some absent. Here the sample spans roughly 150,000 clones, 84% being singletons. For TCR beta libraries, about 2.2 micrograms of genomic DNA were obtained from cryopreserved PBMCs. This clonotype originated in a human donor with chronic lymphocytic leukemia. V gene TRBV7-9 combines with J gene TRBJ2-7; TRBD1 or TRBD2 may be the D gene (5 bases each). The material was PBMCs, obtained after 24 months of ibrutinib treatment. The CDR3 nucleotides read TGTGCCAGCAGCCATACCCCGGGCACGGCGAGGGGAGAGCAGTACTTC. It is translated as CASSHTPGTARGEQYF.